This record covers a single TCR beta chain. Its antigen is unknown. 5'RACE template switching with UMIs produced the TCR beta cDNA. TCRdb re-called the 5' RACE reads, yielding one record per CDR3 amino acid sequence without DNA. This table holds approximately 150,000 distinct CDR3 sequences. The data derive from a study of T cells expressing NK-cell markers. CDR1 SGHAT and CDR2 FQDESV come from the germline V gene (reference sequence). This CDR3 has 13 amino acids. Findings and caveats of the study: In a handful of donors, dominant CD3+CD56+NKG2C+ clonotypes ranked among the top 10 CD8+ clonotypes.

The chain combines TRBV11-1 with TRBJ2-1; checking the TCRdb D call of TRBD1 is not possible without DNA. The sample comprised blood T cells: a sorted CD56 or NKG2C T cell subset, CD4+ or CD8+ T cells, or bulk PBMC T cells (not recorded which). The sequence derives from a man younger than 35 in good health. CDR3 loop: CASSSKRGNEQFF.